The 11 T cell receptor beta chains in this list originate from one sample, sequenced in a study of T-cell reconstitution after alpha-beta-depleted transplantation in children (dated by TCRdb to the mid-2010s). To prepare the library, PCR was applied. Instrument used: Illumina HiSeq 2500. TCR library preparation used molecular barcoding, with unique molecular identifiers applied to normalize quantification of the TCRbeta repertoire. TCRdb reprocessed the public reads (quality trimming at Q25 with fastp, clone calling with MiXCR) and kept in-frame beta chains. Identical CDR3 protein sequences are pooled into one entry, listed with their most common genes and DNA. The sample table lists 500,000 or so distinct CDR3 sequences, over 25% of them with a count of one. Less than 2.5% of the sample rests with the top ten. Source: PBMCs from the stem cell graft donor, taken from the stem cell graft. Receptors were obtained from a human donor who donated a stem cell graft to a child with aplastic anemia.

The chain employs TRBV10-3 and TRBJ2-3; D possibly matches TRBD1 or TRBD2 (5 bases each). This CDR3 is built from 13 residues. Trimming removed 10 bases at V and 2 bases at J, with 13 bases between. Germline V gene sequence: CDR1 ENHRY, CDR2 SYGVKD. CDR3 residues: CATRDRFTDTQYF. The CDR3 region has the DNA TGTGCCACTCGGGACCGCTTCACAGATACGCAGTATTTT.

The rearrangement joins TRBV27 to TRBJ2-2; the D is unclear. Germline CDR1 reads MNHEY; CDR2 reads SMNVEV (reference sequence). CDR3 length: 13 amino acids. The V gene lost 3 bases and the J gene lost 5 bases, with 7 bases spanning the gap. The CDR3 region is CASSFRRTGELFF. CDR3 nucleotides: TGTGCCAGCAGTTTTAGGCGGACCGGGGAGCTGTTTTTT.

This clonotype was counted a single time. For the CDR3, the DNA is TGTGCCAGTAGTTCAGGGATGGAGAACACTGAAGCTTTCTTT. This codes for CASSSGMENTEAFF. The chain carries TRBV19 and TRBJ1-1, with TRBD1 as a possible D gene (5 bases). CDR1 and CDR2 (germline): LNHDA, SQIVND (reference sequence). This CDR3 is built from 14 residues. The ends were cut back, 5 bases at V and 1 base at J, with 11 bases in the middle.

This chain links TRBV29-1 with TRBJ2-5; D is uncertain. CDR3 length: 11 residues. V lost 4 bases and J lost 2, with 5 bases in between. Germline V gene sequence: CDR1 SQVTM, CDR2 ANQGSEA. The CDR3 DNA reads as TGCAGCGTTGTGGAGCAAGAGACCCAGTACTTC. Amino acids: CSVVEQETQYF.

The rearrangement joins TRBV20-1 to TRBJ1-2; no clear D. CDR1 is DFQATT and CDR2 is SNEGSKA in the germline V gene (reference sequence). V dropped 7 bases and J dropped 3 bases, with 12 bases sitting between them. The length of the CDR3 is 12 residues. This CDR3 reads CSVTKSDYGYTF. The CDR3 bases are TGCAGTGTGACGAAGAGTGACTATGGCTACACCTTC.

The chain combines TRBV5-1 with TRBJ1-1, with D unresolved. This CDR3 has 15 residues. V dropped 0 bases and J dropped 7 bases, with 16 bases sitting between them. Per the germline V gene, CDR1 is SGHRS and CDR2 is YFSETQ. The CDR3: CASSLAQRAEGEAFF. CDR3 coding DNA: TGCGCCAGCAGCTTGGCCCAGAGGGCGGAAGGTGAAGCTTTCTTT.

This clonotype occurred many times. The rearrangement links TRBV18 to TRBJ2-1; 12 nucleotides match TRBD2. CDR1 KGHSH and CDR2 LQKENI come from the germline V gene. This CDR3 has 17 amino acids. The junction had 3 bases not matched to a gene; V was cut back by 2 bases and J by 1 base. CDR3 in amino acids: CASSPRTSGTSYNEQFF. The CDR3 nucleotides are TGTGCCAGCTCACCAAGGACTAGCGGGACGTCCTACAATGAGCAGTTCTTC. Full variable domain (remainder filled in from reference TRBV18 and TRBJ2-1): NAGVMQNPRHLVRRRGQEARLRCSPMKGHSHVYWYRQLPEEGLKFMVYLQKENIIDESGMPKERFSAEFPKEGPSILRIQQVVRGDSAAYFCASSPRTSGTSYNEQFFGPGTRLTVL.

V gene TRBV2 combines with J gene TRBJ2-3; no firm D call. Trimming left V 4 bases short and J 2 bases short, with 10 bases between. Germline lookup yields CDR1 SNHLY and CDR2 FYNNEI. The CDR3 covers 14 residues. In nucleotides, the CDR3 is TGTGCCAGCAGTGGTGTGCGCTACACAGATACGCAGTATTTT. Translation gives CASSGVRYTDTQYF.

This clonotype has only a few counts. The chain links TRBV7-9 to TRBJ2-7; TRBD1 matches at 7 bases. The CDR3 extends over 14 amino acids. Germline loops: CDR1 SEHNR, CDR2 FQNEAQ (reference sequence). The V gene end was trimmed by 5 bases and the J gene end by 3 bases; junction bases not matched to a gene: 7. The CDR3 DNA reads as TGTGCCAGCAGCGCAGTCGACAGGGTCTACGAGCAGTACTTC. Translating it yields CASSAVDRVYEQYF.

DNA for the CDR3: TGTGCCAGCAGCCGGACAGGCGCAGCCTACGAGCAGTACGTC. It translates to CASSRTGAAYEQYV. The chain links TRBV6-2 or TRBV6-3 to TRBJ2-7; TRBD1 matches 7 bases. CDR1 is MNHEY, CDR2 SVGEGT, per germline. Trimming took 6 bases from V and 2 from J; bases not matched to a gene: 7. The CDR3 is 14 amino acids.

V and J are TRBV4-3 and TRBJ2-1; D is perhaps TRBD2 (5 bases). The CDR3 is 14 amino acids. Germline V gene lookup returns CDR1 LGHNA and CDR2 YSLEER. With 1 base removed from V and 9 bases from J, the gap between germline ends came to 13 bases. CDR3 nucleotide sequence: TGCGCCAGCAGCCAAGTAAACTCGGGGATTGAGCAGTTCTTC. The encoded protein is CASSQVNSGIEQFF.